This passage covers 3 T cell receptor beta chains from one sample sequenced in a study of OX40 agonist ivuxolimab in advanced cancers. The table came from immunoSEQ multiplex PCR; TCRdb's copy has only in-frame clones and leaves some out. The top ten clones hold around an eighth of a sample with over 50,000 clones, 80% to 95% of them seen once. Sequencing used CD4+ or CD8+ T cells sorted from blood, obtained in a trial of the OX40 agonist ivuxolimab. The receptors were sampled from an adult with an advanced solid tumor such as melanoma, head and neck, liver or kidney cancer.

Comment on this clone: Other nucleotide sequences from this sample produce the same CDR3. The CDR3 here is CASSSPGRNYGYTF. The CDR3 coding sequence is TGTGCCAGCAGTTCGCCAGGACGGAACTATGGCTACACCTTC. The chain uses TRBV27 and TRBJ1-2; no firm D call. The germline gives CDR1 MNHEY, CDR2 SMNVEV (reference sequence). V dropped 4 bases and J dropped 2 bases, with 11 bases sitting between them. CDR3 length: 14 residues.

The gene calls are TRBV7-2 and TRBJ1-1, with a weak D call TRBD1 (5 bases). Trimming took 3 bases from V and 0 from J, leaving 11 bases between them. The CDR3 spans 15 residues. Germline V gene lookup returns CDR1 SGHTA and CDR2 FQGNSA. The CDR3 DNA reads TGTGCCAGCAGCTTGCAGGGATCCTTGAACACTGAAGCTTTCTTT. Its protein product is CASSLQGSLNTEAFF.

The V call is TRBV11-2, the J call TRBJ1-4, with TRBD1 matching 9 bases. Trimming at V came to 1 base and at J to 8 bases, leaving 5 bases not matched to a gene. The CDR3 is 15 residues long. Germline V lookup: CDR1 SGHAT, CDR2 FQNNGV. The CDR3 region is CASSLGDRVDEKLFF. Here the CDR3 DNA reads TGTGCCAGCAGCTTAGGGGACAGGGTTGACGAAAAACTGTTTTTT.